This TCR beta chain was sequenced in a study of follicular helper T cells after annual influenza vaccination (dated 2017 in TCRdb). With respect to the entire study: After each seasonal influenza vaccination, blood samples were collected on days 0, 7 and 28. Some subjects were followed across successive annual vaccinations spanning the 2013-2014, 2014-2015 and 2015-2016 seasons to study recall of cTfh clones. One week after vaccination, a second recruited cohort of roughly 12 subjects (Table S1) displayed a similar ICOS+CD38+ cTfh response. Multi-year samples were obtained from about six subjects, with two vaccination seasons covered for a few subjects and three seasons covered for two subjects. Samples from 2013-2014 were cryopreserved, whereas samples from about 2015 were processed immediately after collection. Broader findings and caveats from the paper: A recurrent oligoclonal ICOS+CD38+ cTfh response containing tetramer and AIM influenza-specific clonotypes was recalled by successive annual vaccinations. Day 7 ICOS+CD38+ clones were most often found later in ICOS-CD38- cTfh, suggesting that subset may serve as a memory reservoir. ICOS+CD38+ cTfh clonality correlated with the frequency of that population, and its change correlated with the change in circulating plasmablast frequency. Productive TCRB sequences were recovered from only 10-20% of analyzed cells, so rare clonotypes could not be sampled.

As for this clone: Its recognized antigen is unknown. Base quality data are lacking; no much larger clone is found one base away.

The time point label of this sample denotes: 2014-2015 season, 7 days after vaccination. Adults received seasonal inactivated influenza vaccine (Fluvarix), and TCRB sequencing tracked sorted blood CD4 subsets before and after vaccination. To be eligible, subjects had to live in the community and must not have received influenza vaccine in the previous 6 months. Influenza vaccine contraindications, substance abuse, HIV/AIDS, active malignancy, immunomodulatory medication and active illness such as respiratory infection were included among the exclusion criteria. Per time point, between roughly 40 and 100 mL of blood was sampled. Non-naive CD4+CXCR5+PD-1+ cells were defined as circulating Tfh and were sorted into two fractions, ICOS+CD38+ and ICOS-CD38-. Ficoll-Paque PLUS or SepMate separation was used to isolate PBMC. Before DNA was extracted, the cell subsets were sorted from PBMC using a BD FACS Aria.

Between the V and J ends, shortened by 3 bases and 1 base respectively, the junction contains 15 bases. The CDR1 and CDR2 encoded by the germline V gene are MDHEN and SYDVKM. The CDR3 goes from the cysteine to the phenylalanine over 17 residues. The sequence is cut down to CDR3 DNA, 51 bases in frame from base 1. The library relied on the immunoSEQ multiplex PCR assay. Adaptive Biotechnologies carried out TCRB amplification, library preparation, sequencing and preliminary bioinformatics at Survey level resolution. For TCRB sequencing, genomic DNA from the sorted cTfh populations was amplified by multiplex PCR. Under the source paper's analysis protocol: In R, clonality was calculated as 1 minus the normalized Shannon entropy, and the Gini index was computed using the R package ineq. Overlap score was the summed counts of shared sequences divided by total counts of all sequences in both compared samples. Fisher's exact test, with an assumed theoretical repertoire of 10^7 TCRB sequences, was used to assess the significance of shared clonotypes. TCRdb took over this immuneACCESS table, retaining in-frame rearrangements with V and J assigned. Such tables are incomplete; in checked studies, under half of the missing clones stem from an unresolved V gene, and the remainder is unexplained. The V and J calls and clone size come from that table; D and trimming were worked out from the DNA. For this sample the table gives approximately 9,000 clones, of which about 82% were detected only once. The top ten constitute 3% to 4% of the sample.

This clonotype was sampled from an adult who received the influenza vaccine. Sequenced here: CXCR5+ CD38- circulating T follicular helper cells from blood, sampled 7 days after influenza vaccination. The cell subset or site label, read with the paper, signifies: circulating Tfh, non-naive CD4+CXCR5+PD-1+ (ICOS+CD38+ or ICOS-CD38-). The chain links TRBV28 with TRBJ1-4; 5 matching bases give a weak D call of TRBD1. This receptor has the CDR3 CASSLPGDGGTNEKLFF. The bases are TGTGCCAGCAGTTTGCCTGGGGACGGGGGAACTAATGAAAAACTGTTTTTT.